This T cell receptor beta chain was observed in a study of CD8 T cells in Susac syndrome. An amount of RNA that ranged from about 0.45 to 1 ug was reverse transcribed with random hexamers. With immunoSEQ multiplex PCR, TCR beta CDR3 was amplified across 54 Vbeta and 13 Jbeta. TCRdb reanalysed the immunoSEQ multiplex PCR reads using MiXCR and keeps one entry per CDR3 protein. This table holds tens of thousands of distinct CDR3 sequences, roughly 94% found once. The multiple sclerosis control group was made up of treatment-naive patients with stable or active relapsing-remitting disease. FACS enriched CD8+ TEMRA cells, while bulk CD8+ and CD4+ were negatively isolated. The CDR3 extends over 12 amino acids. The V gene's germline CDR1 is SEHNR and CDR2 FQNEAQ (reference sequence). V lost 2 bases to trimming and J lost 10 bases, with 9 bases between them.

The V call is TRBV7-9, the J call TRBJ2-1; D is undetermined. Input material: CD8+ T cells from PBMCs. The origin of this receptor is a human donor with multiple sclerosis. CDR3 sequence reads: CASSLYEGEQFF. In DNA form, the CDR3 reads TGTGCCAGCAGCTTATACGAAGGGGAGCAGTTCTTC.